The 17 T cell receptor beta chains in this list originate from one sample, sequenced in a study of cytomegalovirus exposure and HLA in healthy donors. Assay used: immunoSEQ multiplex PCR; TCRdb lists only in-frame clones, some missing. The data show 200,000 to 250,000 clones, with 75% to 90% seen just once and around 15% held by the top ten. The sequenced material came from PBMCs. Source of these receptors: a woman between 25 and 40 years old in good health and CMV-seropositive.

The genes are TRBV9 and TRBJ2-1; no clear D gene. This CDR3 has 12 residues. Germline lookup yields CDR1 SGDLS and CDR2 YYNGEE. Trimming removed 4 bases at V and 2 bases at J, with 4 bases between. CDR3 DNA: TGTGCCAGCAGCCGAACCTACAATGAGCAGTTCTTC. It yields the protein CASSRTYNEQFF.

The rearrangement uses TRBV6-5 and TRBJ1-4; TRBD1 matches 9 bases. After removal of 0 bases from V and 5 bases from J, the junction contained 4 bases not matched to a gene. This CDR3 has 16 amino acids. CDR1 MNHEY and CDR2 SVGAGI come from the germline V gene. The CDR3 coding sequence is TGTGCCAGCAGTTACTCGGGACAGGGAGGGAATGAAAAACTGTTTTTT. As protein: CASSYSGQGGNEKLFF.

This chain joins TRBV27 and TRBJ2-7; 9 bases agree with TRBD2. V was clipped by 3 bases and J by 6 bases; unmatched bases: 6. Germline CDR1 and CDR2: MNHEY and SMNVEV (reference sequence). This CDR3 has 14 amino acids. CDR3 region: CASSFWREGSEQYF. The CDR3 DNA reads TGTGCCAGCAGTTTCTGGCGGGAGGGTAGCGAGCAGTACTTC.

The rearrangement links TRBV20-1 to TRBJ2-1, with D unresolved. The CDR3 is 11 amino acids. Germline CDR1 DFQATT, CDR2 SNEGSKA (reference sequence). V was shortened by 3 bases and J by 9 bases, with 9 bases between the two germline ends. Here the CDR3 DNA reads TGCAGTGCTAGTTTCGCAGCTGAGCAGTTCTTC. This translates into CSASFAAEQFF.

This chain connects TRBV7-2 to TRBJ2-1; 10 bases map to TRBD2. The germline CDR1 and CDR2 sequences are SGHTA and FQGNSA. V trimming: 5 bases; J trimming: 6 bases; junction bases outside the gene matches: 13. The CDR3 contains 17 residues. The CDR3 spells CASSLASGRGSANEQFF. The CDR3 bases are TGTGCCAGCAGCCTCGCTAGCGGGAGAGGTAGCGCCAATGAGCAGTTCTTC.

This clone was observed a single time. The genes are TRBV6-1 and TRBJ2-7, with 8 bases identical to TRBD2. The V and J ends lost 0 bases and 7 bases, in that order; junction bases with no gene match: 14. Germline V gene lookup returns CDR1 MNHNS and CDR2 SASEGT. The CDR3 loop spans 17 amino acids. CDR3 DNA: TGTGCCAGCAGTGAAGCGGGAACGGGAGGGCCTCAAGGAGAGCAGTACTTC. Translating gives CASSEAGTGGPQGEQYF.

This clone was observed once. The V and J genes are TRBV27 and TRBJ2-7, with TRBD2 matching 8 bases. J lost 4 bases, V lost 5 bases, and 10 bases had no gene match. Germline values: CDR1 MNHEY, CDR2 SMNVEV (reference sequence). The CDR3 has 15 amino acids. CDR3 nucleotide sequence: TGTGCCAGCAGTCGAGGGAGCGGGAGTTCTTACGAGCAGTACTTC. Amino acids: CASSRGSGSSYEQYF.

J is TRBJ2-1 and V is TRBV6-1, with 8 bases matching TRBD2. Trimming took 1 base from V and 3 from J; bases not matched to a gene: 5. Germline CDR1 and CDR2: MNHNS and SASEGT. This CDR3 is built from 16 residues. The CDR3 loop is CASSEGGTRNYNEQFF. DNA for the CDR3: TGTGCCAGCAGTGAAGGGGGGACTAGAAACTACAATGAGCAGTTCTTC.

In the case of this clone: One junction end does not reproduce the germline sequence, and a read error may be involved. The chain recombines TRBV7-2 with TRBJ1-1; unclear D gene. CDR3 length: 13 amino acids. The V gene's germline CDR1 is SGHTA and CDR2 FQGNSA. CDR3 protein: CASSLGVDQSGRF. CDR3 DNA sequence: TGTGCCAGCAGCTTAGGGGTCGACCAATCCGGACGATTT.

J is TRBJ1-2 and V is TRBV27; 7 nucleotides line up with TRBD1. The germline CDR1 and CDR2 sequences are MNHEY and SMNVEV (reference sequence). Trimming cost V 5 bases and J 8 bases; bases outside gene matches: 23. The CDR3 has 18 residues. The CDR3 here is CASSPLLFVVGGTKGYTF. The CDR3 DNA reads TGTGCCAGCAGTCCTCTTCTGTTCGTAGTAGGGGGCACTAAAGGCTACACCTTC.

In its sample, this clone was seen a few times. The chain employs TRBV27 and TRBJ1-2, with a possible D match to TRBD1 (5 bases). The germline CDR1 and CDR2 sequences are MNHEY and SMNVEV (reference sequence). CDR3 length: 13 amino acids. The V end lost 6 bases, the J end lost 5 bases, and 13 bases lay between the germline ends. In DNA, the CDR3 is TGTGCCAGCAGCCTGGGACCGACTTATGGCTACACCTTC. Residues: CASSLGPTYGYTF.

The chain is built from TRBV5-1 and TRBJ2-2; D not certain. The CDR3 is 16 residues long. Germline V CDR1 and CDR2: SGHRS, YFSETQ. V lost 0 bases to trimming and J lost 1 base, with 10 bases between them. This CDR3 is CASSLVGSLNTGELFF. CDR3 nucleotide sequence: TGCGCCAGCAGCTTGGTAGGGTCACTGAACACCGGGGAGCTGTTTTTT.

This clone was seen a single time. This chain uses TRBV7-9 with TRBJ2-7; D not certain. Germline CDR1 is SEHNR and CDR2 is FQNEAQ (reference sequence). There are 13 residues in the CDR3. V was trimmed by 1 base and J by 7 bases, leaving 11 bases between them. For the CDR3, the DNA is TGTGCCAGCAGCTTAGTTGGGGTAGAGGAGCAGTACTTC. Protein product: CASSLVGVEEQYF.

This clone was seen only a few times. This CDR3 is CASSSTGGYEQYF. As DNA, the CDR3 is TGTGCCAGCAGCTCAACAGGAGGCTACGAGCAGTACTTC. The chain joins TRBV7-8 to TRBJ2-7; D possibly uses TRBD1 or TRBD2 (5 bases each). This CDR3 contains 13 residues. Trimming left V 4 bases short and J 3 bases short, with 10 bases between. CDR1 SGHVS and CDR2 FQNEAQ come from the germline V gene.

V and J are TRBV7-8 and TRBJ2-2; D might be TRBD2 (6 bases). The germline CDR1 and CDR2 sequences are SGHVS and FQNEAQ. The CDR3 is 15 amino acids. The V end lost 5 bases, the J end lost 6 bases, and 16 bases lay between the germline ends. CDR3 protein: CASSQLAQSAGELFF. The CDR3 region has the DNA TGTGCCAGCAGCCAACTAGCACAGTCGGCCGGGGAGCTGTTTTTT.

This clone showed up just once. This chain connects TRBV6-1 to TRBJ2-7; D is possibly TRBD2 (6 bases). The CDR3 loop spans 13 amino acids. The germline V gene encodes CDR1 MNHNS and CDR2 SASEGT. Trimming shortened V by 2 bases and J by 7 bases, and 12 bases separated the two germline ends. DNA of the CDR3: TGTGCCAGCAGTGAAACCAGCGGACTAGAGCAGTACTTC. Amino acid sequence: CASSETSGLEQYF.

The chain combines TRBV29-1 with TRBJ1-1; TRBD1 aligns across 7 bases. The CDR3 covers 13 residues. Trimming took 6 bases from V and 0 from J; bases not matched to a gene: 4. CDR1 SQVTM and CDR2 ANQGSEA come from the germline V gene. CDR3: CSVPGQMNTEAFF. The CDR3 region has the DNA TGCAGCGTCCCGGGACAGATGAACACTGAAGCTTTCTTT.